These 4 T cell receptor beta chains came from one sample sequenced in a study of glioma-infiltrating T cells after dendritic cell vaccination. TCRdb's copy holds only in-frame clones and misses some; the assay was immunoSEQ multiplex PCR. The profile shows under 100,000 clones, more than 75% of them singletons. The sequencing used blood, collected before dendritic cell vaccination. The receptors were gathered from a human donor with glioblastoma.

To note about this clone: The junction shows a germline mismatch at one end, possibly a read error. The chain combines TRBV18 with TRBJ2-7; weak D call: TRBD2 (7 bases). The CDR3 length is 16 residues. CDR1 is KGHSH and CDR2 is LQKENI in the germline V gene. The CDR3 DNA follows: TGTGCCAACTCACCCGTCGGGGGCACGGGGGGCTACGAGCAGTACTTC. Translated: CANSPVGGTGGYEQYF.

The V gene is TRBV5-1, the J gene TRBJ1-1; D not certain. Germline assignment: CDR1 SGHRS and CDR2 YFSETQ. Trimming took off 5 bases at V and 3 bases at J, with 8 bases between the two ends. CDR3 length: 12 residues. The CDR3 DNA reads TGCGCCAGCAGGCGGGATGACACTGAAGCTTTCTTT. Amino acid sequence: CASRRDDTEAFF.

The chain links TRBV9 to TRBJ2-3; 8 positions agree with TRBD2. The germline V gene encodes CDR1 SGDLS and CDR2 YYNGEE. CDR3 length equals 18 residues. The junction had 15 bases not matched to a gene; V was cut back by 1 base and J by 5 bases. The CDR3 loop is CASSVTGGGGSWGDTQYF. The CDR3 DNA sequence: TGTGCCAGCAGCGTAACCGGGGGGGGCGGGAGCTGGGGAGATACGCAGTATTTT.

J is TRBJ2-1 and V is TRBV5-5; 10 bases line up with TRBD2. The V gene end was trimmed by 1 base and the J gene end by 8 bases; junction bases not matched to a gene: 12. The CDR3 totals 17 residues. Germline V lookup: CDR1 SGHKS, CDR2 YYEKEE (reference sequence). CDR3 sequence (DNA): TGTGCCAGCAGCTTGACCCGGCCGACTAGCGGGTTCGATGAGCAGTTCTTC. It encodes CASSLTRPTSGFDEQFF.